This entry lists 27 T cell receptor beta chains sequenced from one sample in a study of blood T cell repertoires in COVID-19 (dated by TCRdb to about 2020). To prepare the library, the immunoSEQ multiplex PCR assay was applied. The immuneACCESS repertoire file appears here via TCRdb, limited to in-frame rearrangements. These files lack a portion of the clones; in checked studies, under half of the deficit traces to unresolved V genes, and the cause of the others is not known. A total of 100,000 or so clones appear in this sample, around 94% of them only once. Roughly 5.6% of the sample belongs to the ten largest clones. Sequenced material: peripheral blood. These receptors were obtained from a man between 45 and 60 years old with active COVID-19.

V and J are TRBV28 and TRBJ1-3; D not resolved. This CDR3 spans 15 amino acids. The germline V and J ends were trimmed by 10 bases and 0 bases, with 16 bases remaining between them. Germline V lookup: CDR1 MDHEN, CDR2 SYDVKM. This chain's CDR3 is CATDFSGSSGNTIYF. CDR3 coding DNA: TGTGCCACGGACTTTAGCGGTAGCTCTGGAAACACCATATATTTT.

The chain uses TRBV11-3 and TRBJ1-1; 9 bases match TRBD1. V was clipped by 1 base and J by 6 bases; unmatched bases: 6. The CDR3 is 15 residues long. Germline lookup yields CDR1 SGHNT and CDR2 YENEEA. The CDR3 nucleotides are TGTGCCAGCAGCTTAGGGGGACAGGGTACGGCTGAAGCTTTCTTT. Encoded protein: CASSLGGQGTAEAFF.

The chain joins TRBV6-5 to TRBJ1-2; 9 nucleotides agree with TRBD1. V was pared by 5 bases and J by 6 bases, with 10 bases of the junction left unmatched. The CDR3 is 15 residues long. Germline CDR1 and CDR2: MNHEY and SVGAGI. CDR3 region: CASSSIQGAVDGYTF. In DNA, the CDR3 is TGTGCCAGCAGTAGTATACAGGGGGCGGTGGATGGCTACACCTTC.

The chain has TRBV28 and TRBJ1-1, with D unclear. There are 11 residues in the CDR3. Per germline, CDR1 MDHEN and CDR2 SYDVKM. Trimming shortened V by 6 bases and J by 1 base, and 3 bases separated the two germline ends. The CDR3 nucleotides read TGTGCCAGCAGGAGGAACACTGAAGCTTTCTTT. Translating gives CASRRNTEAFF.

The CDR3 sequence: CAASGGPTYNEQFF. In DNA, the CDR3 is TGTGCCGCATCGGGAGGGCCTACCTACAATGAGCAGTTCTTC. The chain has TRBV30 and TRBJ2-1; TRBD2 agrees at 8 bases. Germline lookup yields CDR1 GTSNPN and CDR2 SVGIG (reference sequence). Trimming took 8 bases from V and 2 from J; bases not matched to a gene: 8. This CDR3 comprises 14 residues.

V usage is TRBV2 and J usage is TRBJ1-1; perhaps TRBD1 as D (6 bases). CDR1 SNHLY and CDR2 FYNNEI come from the germline V gene. Trimming cost V 6 bases and J 0 bases, with 8 bases left between them. The CDR3 extends over 13 amino acids. CDR3 DNA: TGTGCCAGCAGGGGACAAATGAACACTGAAGCTTTCTTT. The encoded protein is CASRGQMNTEAFF.

The chain couples TRBV23-1 to TRBJ1-6, with 7 bases aligning to TRBD1. Being an ORF, TRBV23-1 has a function that is uncertain. CDR3 size: 17 residues. J lost 10 bases, V lost 4 bases, and 16 bases had no gene match. CDR3 nucleotides: TGCGCCAGCAGTCGCCAATCCGGAACAGGGGCTTGCTCACCCCTCCACTTT. Translating it yields CASSRQSGTGACSPLHF.

CDR3: CASSLESHGGGYTF. DNA for the CDR3: TGCGCCAGCAGCTTGGAGTCGCACGGGGGTGGCTACACCTTC. V usage is TRBV5-1 and J usage is TRBJ1-2; a weak D match, TRBD1 (5 bases). CDR3 length equals 14 residues. From germline, CDR1 is SGHRS and CDR2 YFSETQ. V was cut by 0 bases and J by 7 bases, with 13 bases left in between.

The CDR3 here is CASSLRPGGRSDEQFF. In DNA form, the CDR3 reads TGTGCCAGCAGCTTGAGGCCCGGCGGGAGGAGTGATGAGCAGTTCTTC. This chain uses TRBV5-6 with TRBJ2-1, with TRBD2 identical over 8 bases. Looked up from germline, CDR1 is SGHDT and CDR2 is YYEEEE. The length of the CDR3 is 16 residues. V trimming: 1 base; J trimming: 8 bases; junction bases outside the gene matches: 11.

The rearrangement joins TRBV2 to TRBJ2-1; D uncertain. In germline, CDR1 is SNHLY, CDR2 FYNNEI. The CDR3 totals 15 residues. V was trimmed by 3 bases and J by 2 bases, leaving 11 bases between them. For the CDR3, the DNA is TGTGCCAGCAGTGAGGCCGGGTTTACCTACAATGAGCAGTTCTTC. As protein: CASSEAGFTYNEQFF.

This clone was recorded once. The rearrangement links TRBV2 to TRBJ1-6; D possibly corresponds to TRBD1 (6 bases). Germline V gene lookup returns CDR1 SNHLY and CDR2 FYNNEI. The germline V and J ends were trimmed by 6 bases and 9 bases, with 18 bases remaining between them. There are 15 residues in the CDR3. This chain's CDR3 is CASSRSGGIVSPLHF. The CDR3 DNA reads as TGTGCCAGCAGCAGGAGTGGGGGCATCGTTTCACCCCTCCACTTT.

The rearrangement links TRBV30 to TRBJ2-1; TRBD2 agrees at 11 bases. Trimming cost V 5 bases and J 3 bases; bases outside gene matches: 6. This CDR3 is 15 amino acids long. Germline CDR1 reads GTSNPN; CDR2 reads SVGIG (reference sequence). The DNA for the CDR3 is TGTGCCTGGGGTAGCGGGGGGGCTCTCTACAATGAGCAGTTCTTC. Amino acid sequence: CAWGSGGALYNEQFF.

V gene TRBV29-1 combines with J gene TRBJ2-5; 8 bases line up with TRBD1. Germline V gene lookup returns CDR1 SQVTM and CDR2 ANQGSEA. CDR3 size: 14 residues. The V segment lost 4 bases and the J segment 5 bases; nucleotides outside the gene matches: 9. The CDR3 nucleotides read TGCAGCGTTGCGGGAACAGGGGGATCGGAGACCCAGTACTTC. Its translation: CSVAGTGGSETQYF.

This rearrangement joins TRBV3-1 (or the pseudogene TRBV3-2) to TRBJ1-6; the D is unclear. Germline V lookup: CDR1 LGHDT, CDR2 YNNKEL (reference sequence). The CDR3 is made up of 13 amino acids. V gave up 0 bases and J gave up 7 bases, with 4 bases separating them. The CDR3 region is CASSQDRNSPLHF. CDR3 nucleotides: TGTGCCAGCAGCCAAGATCGGAATTCACCCCTCCACTTT.

V usage is TRBV21-1 and J usage is TRBJ2-7; the table's D call of TRBD1 was not tested on the DNA. TRBV21-1 counts as a pseudogene. The CDR3 runs to 12 residues. CDR3 bases: TGTGCCAGCAGCCCCCAGGGGGACGAGCAGTACTTC. Its protein is CASSPQGDEQYF.

The chain couples TRBV13 to TRBJ2-7; the D gene is possibly TRBD1 (6 bases). The V end was cut by 4 bases, the J end by 0 bases, with 10 bases between. This CDR3 is 14 amino acids long. Germline lookup yields CDR1 PRHDT and CDR2 FYEKMQ (reference sequence). CDR3 in amino acids: CASSSGTSSYEQYF. For the CDR3, the DNA is TGTGCCAGCAGCTCCGGGACATCCTCCTACGAGCAGTACTTC.

This chain joins TRBV29-1 and TRBJ1-3; D perhaps matches TRBD1 (5 bases). CDR3 length: 15 amino acids. Trimming stripped 3 bases from V and 0 bases from J, with 12 bases between. Germline V gene data show CDR1 as SQVTM and CDR2 as ANQGSEA. The CDR3 loop reads CSVDVQGHSGNTIYF. CDR3 sequence (DNA): TGCAGCGTTGATGTTCAGGGCCACTCTGGAAACACCATATATTTT.

The chain couples TRBV6-1 to TRBJ2-1; 11 bases fit TRBD2. CDR1 is MNHNS and CDR2 is SASEGT in the germline V gene. The V gene end was trimmed by 1 base and the J gene end by 10 bases; junction bases not matched to a gene: 6. CDR3 size: 15 residues. CDR3 residues: CASSEVLAGGREQFF. CDR3 sequence (DNA): TGTGCCAGCAGTGAAGTTCTAGCGGGAGGCCGCGAGCAGTTCTTC.

The chain combines TRBV28 with TRBJ2-7, with 12 bases that match TRBD1. Trimming cost V 6 bases and J 5 bases; bases outside gene matches: 11. CDR3 length: 16 amino acids. CDR1 is MDHEN, CDR2 SYDVKM, per germline. The CDR3 is CASRRDRGLELNEQYF. The CDR3 bases are TGTGCCAGCAGAAGGGACAGGGGGCTGGAACTGAACGAGCAGTACTTC. Variable domain in full (rest from reference TRBV28 and TRBJ2-7): DVKVTQSSRYLVKRTGEKVFLECVQDMDHENMFWYRQDPGLGLRLIYFSYDVKMKEKGDIPEGYSVSREKKERFSLILESASTNQTSMYLCASRRDRGLELNEQYFGPGTRLTVT.

The rearrangement uses TRBV5-1 and TRBJ2-1, with D perhaps matching TRBD2 (7 bases). Deletions cut 4 bases from V and 5 bases from J, with 13 bases between. The CDR3 spans 14 residues. The V gene's germline CDR1 is SGHRS and CDR2 YFSETQ. The CDR3 loop is CASSLGGPDNEQFF. The CDR3 coding sequence is TGCGCCAGCAGCCTGGGGGGGCCGGACAATGAGCAGTTCTTC. The full variable domain, with the rest looked up from reference TRBV5-1 and TRBJ2-1, is KAGVTQTPRYLIKTRGQQVTLSCSPISGHRSVSWYQQTPGQGLQFLFEYFSETQRNKGNFPGRFSGRQFSNSRSEMNVSTLELGDSALYLCASSLGGPDNEQFFGPGTRLTVL.

The rearrangement joins TRBV6-1 to TRBJ2-6; TRBD1 aligns across 8 bases. The germline gives CDR1 MNHNS, CDR2 SASEGT. The CDR3 length is 18 residues. Germline trimming cut 3 bases from V and 2 bases from J; bases unmatched to any gene: 9. The CDR3 region has the DNA TGTGCCAGCAGTGACCCACGACAGGGGTTAGCTGGGGCCAACGTCCTGACTTTC. Amino acid sequence: CASSDPRQGLAGANVLTF.

V usage is TRBV27 and J usage is TRBJ2-2; no firm D call. Trimming removed 4 bases from V and 0 bases from J, with 3 bases in between. The V gene's germline CDR1 is MNHEY and CDR2 SMNVEV (reference sequence). The CDR3 is 13 amino acids. The CDR3 nucleotides read TGTGCCAGCAGTTCAGCGAACACCGGGGAGCTGTTTTTT. Protein: CASSSANTGELFF.

This chain uses TRBV3-1 (or the pseudogene TRBV3-2) with TRBJ1-6; D may be TRBD1 (6 bases). The length of the CDR3 is 18 residues. The V gene's germline CDR1 is LGHDT and CDR2 YNNKEL (reference sequence). Trimming removed 1 base from V and 9 bases from J, with 22 bases in between. CDR3 DNA: TGTGCCAGCAGCCAAGTGCGAGGGGGGGGCTCATCGGCTTCACCCCTCCACTTT. This translates into CASSQVRGGGSSASPLHF.

The chain joins TRBV28 to TRBJ2-4, with D possibly being TRBD2 (6 bases). V was clipped by 6 bases and J by 6 bases, with 18 bases between them. CDR3 length equals 15 residues. Germline V CDR1 and CDR2: MDHEN, SYDVKM. The CDR3 sequence is CASRPPGGAGNIQYF. The CDR3 nucleotides are TGTGCCAGCAGACCACCCGGGGGTGCGGGAAACATTCAGTACTTC.

The rearrangement joins TRBV19 to TRBJ1-5, with D possibly matching TRBD1 (5 bases). V lost 3 bases and J lost 6, with 12 bases in between. This CDR3 has 14 amino acids. Germline V gene lookup returns CDR1 LNHDA and CDR2 SQIVND (reference sequence). CDR3 sequence reads: CASSIREEAQPQHF. CDR3 coding DNA: TGTGCCAGTAGTATCAGGGAAGAGGCTCAGCCCCAGCATTTT.

This clone was observed a handful of times. V gene TRBV7-2 combines with J gene TRBJ1-1, with D maybe TRBD1 (5 bases). Trimming left V 0 bases short and J 7 bases short, with 15 bases between. The CDR3 length is 15 residues. Germline V CDR1 and CDR2: SGHTA, FQGNSA. CDR3 protein: CASSLASLGGIEAFF. The CDR3 region has the DNA TGTGCCAGCAGCTTAGCGTCATTGGGGGGGATTGAAGCTTTCTTT. The whole variable domain, remainder taken from reference TRBV7-2 and TRBJ1-1, is GAGVSQSPSNKVTEKGKDVELRCDPISGHTALYWYRQSLGQGLEFLIYFQGNSAPDKSGLPSDRFSAERTGGSVSTLTIQRTQQEDSAVYLCASSLASLGGIEAFFGQGTRLTVV.

The V and J genes are TRBV28 and TRBJ1-1; tentatively, D is TRBD1 (5 bases). V was clipped by 6 bases and J by 6 bases, with 14 bases between them. This CDR3 comprises 13 residues. The germline V gene has CDR1 MDHEN and CDR2 SYDVKM. The chain's CDR3 is CASSAGTLSEAFF. The CDR3 DNA follows: TGTGCCAGCAGCGCCGGGACTCTTTCTGAAGCTTTCTTT.